This TCR beta chain was identified in a study of blood T cell repertoires in COVID-19. On the study more broadly: From the United States, Italy and Spain came samples of acute and convalescent COVID-19. Sample material is recorded as cDNA or gDNA derived from T cells, B-cell-depleted T cells, or PBMCs.

Authors' data handling: Amplification with reference gene primers provided the estimates of nucleated cell counts. Profiled with immunoSEQ multiplex PCR; TCRdb holds only in-frame clones, not every one. That table gives V, J and clone size, and the DNA gave D and trimming. The table records 200,000 to 250,000 clones, roughly 88% of them present only once. Participant age was roughly 18 to 95 years, and participants resided in approximately 24 US areas. The CDR3 contains 10 residues. The V and J ends lost 7 bases and 4 bases, in that order; junction bases with no gene match: 0. Germline V gives CDR1 GTSNPN, CDR2 SVGIG (reference sequence). This clone was observed a single time.

The rearrangement links TRBV30 to TRBJ1-2; 7 positions match TRBD1. The source material was PBMCs or T cells enriched from blood (not recorded which). This clonotype was sampled from a woman aged 50 to 60 with acute COVID-19. The CDR3 loop is CAYRGYGYTF. The CDR3 region has the DNA TGTGCCTACAGGGGCTATGGCTACACCTTC. Using reference TRBV30 and TRBJ1-2 for the parts outside the CDR3, the full variable domain is SQTIHQWPATLVQPVGSPLSLECTVEGTSNPNLYWYRQAAGRGLQLLFYSVGIGQISSEVPQNLSASRPQDRQFILSSKKLLLSDSGFYLCAYRGYGYTFGSGTRLTVV.